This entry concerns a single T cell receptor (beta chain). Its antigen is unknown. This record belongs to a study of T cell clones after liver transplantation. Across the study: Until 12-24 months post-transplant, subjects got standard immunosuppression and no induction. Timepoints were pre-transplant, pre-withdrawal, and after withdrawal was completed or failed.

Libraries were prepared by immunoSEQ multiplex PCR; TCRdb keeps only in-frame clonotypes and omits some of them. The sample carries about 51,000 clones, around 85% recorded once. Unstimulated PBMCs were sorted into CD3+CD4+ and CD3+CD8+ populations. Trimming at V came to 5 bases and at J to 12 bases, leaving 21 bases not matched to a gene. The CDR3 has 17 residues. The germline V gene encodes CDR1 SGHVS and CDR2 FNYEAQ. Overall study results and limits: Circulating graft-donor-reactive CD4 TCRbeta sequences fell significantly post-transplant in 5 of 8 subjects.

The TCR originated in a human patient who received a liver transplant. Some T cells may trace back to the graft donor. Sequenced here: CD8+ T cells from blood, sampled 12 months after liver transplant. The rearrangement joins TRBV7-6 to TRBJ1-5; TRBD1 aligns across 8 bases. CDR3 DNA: TGTGCCAGCAGCGCAGTTGGTCCGGGCAGGGGGCGCAGAGTCCAGCATTTT. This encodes CASSAVGPGRGRRVQHF.